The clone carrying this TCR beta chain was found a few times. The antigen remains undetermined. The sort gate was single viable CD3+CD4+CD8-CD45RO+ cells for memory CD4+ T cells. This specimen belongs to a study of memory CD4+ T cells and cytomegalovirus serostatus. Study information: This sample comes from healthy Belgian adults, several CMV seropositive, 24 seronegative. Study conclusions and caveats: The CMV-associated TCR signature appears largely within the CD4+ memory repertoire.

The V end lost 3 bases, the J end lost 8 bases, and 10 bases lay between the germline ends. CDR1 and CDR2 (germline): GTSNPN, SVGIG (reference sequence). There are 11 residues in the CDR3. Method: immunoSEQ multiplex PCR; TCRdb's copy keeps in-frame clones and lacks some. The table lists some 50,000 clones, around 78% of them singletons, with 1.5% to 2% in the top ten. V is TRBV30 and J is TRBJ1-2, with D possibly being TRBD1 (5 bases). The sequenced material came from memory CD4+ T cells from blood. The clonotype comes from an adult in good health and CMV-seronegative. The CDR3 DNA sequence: TGTGCCTGGAGATTCCGGGGCGGCTACACCTTC. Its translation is CAWRFRGGYTF.